This T cell receptor beta chain was retrieved from a study of blood T cell repertoires in COVID-19. At the level of the study: COVID-19 samples, acute and convalescent, were from the United States, Italy and Spain. T cells, B-cell-depleted T cells, or PBMCs provided the cDNA or gDNA that served as material.

This CDR3 has 13 amino acids. The V and J ends lost 6 bases and 3 bases respectively, with 11 bases between them. Germline V gives CDR1 KGHSH, CDR2 LQKENI. This clone was found once. Under the authors' procedure: Estimation of nucleated cell counts relied on the amplification of reference gene primers. Sequencing used immunoSEQ multiplex PCR; TCRdb keeps in-frame clones, though not all of them. D and trimming come from the DNA, and the V and J calls and clone size come from that table. The sample lists approximately 300,000 clones, 85% seen once, with 4.1% in the top ten. The sequenced material came from peripheral blood. The chain links TRBV18 to TRBJ2-5; a weak D match, TRBD1 (5 bases). The sequence was obtained from a woman between 45 and 65 years old with active or convalescent COVID-19. CDR3 protein: CASSGQTEETQYF. The DNA of the CDR3 is TGTGCCAGCTCCGGACAAACCGAAGAGACCCAGTACTTC.